One and the same sample provided the 23 T cell receptor beta chains below, sequenced in a study of yellow fever vaccine responses in identical twins. In TCRdb, the RT-PCR reads were re-called with MiXCR into one record per CDR3 protein. Here the sample spans around 20,000 distinct CDR3 sequences, approximately 68% being singletons. Sequenced material: T cells from blood (PBMCs), unsorted or a sorted subset (not recorded which), taken before or after yellow fever vaccination (not recorded which). The receptors derive from a young woman who received the yellow fever vaccine.

This clonotype turned up a few times. This chain connects TRBV20-1 to TRBJ2-1; 10 bases align to TRBD2. CDR3 size: 14 residues. CDR1 DFQATT and CDR2 SNEGSKA come from the germline V gene (reference sequence). V shed 4 bases and J 10 bases; nucleotides not matched to a gene: 10. The CDR3 is CSAKRGGRGEEQFF. The CDR3 DNA follows: TGCAGTGCTAAGCGGGGGGGGCGGGGTGAGGAGCAGTTCTTC.

The chain carries TRBV18 and TRBJ1-5; TRBD1 is a possible D gene (5 bases). This CDR3 region has 16 residues. Trimming took 0 bases from V and 2 from J, leaving 11 bases between them. Germline assignment: CDR1 KGHSH and CDR2 LQKENI. CDR3 bases: TGTGCCAGCTCACCACCGACAGCCTGGGGCAATCAGCCCCAGCATTTT. The encoded protein is CASSPPTAWGNQPQHF.

The chain is built from TRBV14 and TRBJ2-1; D may be TRBD2 (5 bases). The V end was cut by 0 bases, the J end by 8 bases, with 17 bases between. Germline loops: CDR1 SGHDN, CDR2 FVKESK. This CDR3 is 16 amino acids long. The CDR3 region has the DNA TGTGCCAGCAGCCAAGATCCGGGATCTCAAATAGATGAGCAGTTCTTC. This codes for CASSQDPGSQIDEQFF.

The V gene is TRBV10-3, the J gene TRBJ1-2; 7 bases align to TRBD1. V trimming: 6 bases; J trimming: 0 bases; junction bases outside the gene matches: 7. The germline gives CDR1 ENHRY, CDR2 SYGVKD. The length of the CDR3 is 15 residues. CDR3 residues: CAIRRQGETNYGYTF. The CDR3 coding sequence is TGTGCCATCAGAAGACAGGGCGAGACTAACTATGGCTACACCTTC.

The chain has TRBV20-1 and TRBJ1-2, with no clear D. Germline V gene sequence: CDR1 DFQATT, CDR2 SNEGSKA (reference sequence). The CDR3 loop spans 11 amino acids. V was trimmed by 0 bases and J by 9 bases, leaving 8 bases between them. The DNA of the CDR3 is TGCAGTGCTAGAGATGTGGGGAGCTACACCTTC. Translated: CSARDVGSYTF.

The rearrangement uses TRBV6-2 or TRBV6-3 and TRBJ2-1; TRBD2 matches 9 bases. The trim removed 0 bases at V and 0 bases at J, leaving 6 bases unmatched. This CDR3 spans 18 amino acids. The germline gives CDR1 MNHEY, CDR2 SVGEGT. CDR3 region: CASSYSGLAGRSYNEQFF. The CDR3 DNA sequence: TGTGCCAGCAGTTACTCTGGCCTAGCGGGACGCTCCTACAATGAGCAGTTCTTC.

The chain carries TRBV4-2 and TRBJ2-1; TRBD2 is a possible D gene (6 bases). This CDR3 spans 14 amino acids. Germline CDR1 and CDR2: LGHNA and YNFKEQ. The V and J ends lost 1 base and 9 bases respectively, with 13 bases between them. The CDR3 coding sequence is TGTGCCAGCAGCCAAGTGGACTATCTGTTTGAGCAGTTCTTC. Its translation is CASSQVDYLFEQFF.

The rearrangement uses TRBV28 and TRBJ2-3; TRBD2 agrees at 7 bases. This CDR3 has 18 residues. V shed 0 bases, J shed 2 bases, and the junction held 11 bases outside the gene matches. CDR1 is MDHEN and CDR2 is SYDVKM in the germline V gene. CDR3 loop: CASSLWDGGGDHTDTQYF. The CDR3 DNA sequence: TGTGCCAGCAGTTTATGGGACGGTGGGGGGGACCACACAGATACGCAGTATTTT. Looking up the rest from reference TRBV28 and TRBJ2-3 gives the full variable domain: DVKVTQSSRYLVKRTGEKVFLECVQDMDHENMFWYRQDPGLGLRLIYFSYDVKMKEKGDIPEGYSVSREKKERFSLILESASTNQTSMYLCASSLWDGGGDHTDTQYFGPGTRLTVL.

The chain is built from TRBV11-3 and TRBJ2-1; D gene ambiguous. Trimming removed 1 base at V and 9 bases at J, with 4 bases between. The CDR3 has 11 amino acids. Germline loops: CDR1 SGHNT, CDR2 YENEEA. Here the CDR3 DNA reads TGTGCCAGCAGCTTAGGCGTTGAGCAGTTCTTC. This sequence encodes CASSLGVEQFF. Looking up the rest from reference TRBV11-3 and TRBJ2-1 gives the full variable domain: EAGVVQSPRYKIIEKKQPVAFWCNPISGHNTLYWYLQNLGQGPELLIRYENEEAVDDSQLPKDRFSAERLKGVDSTLKIQPAELGDSAVYLCASSLGVEQFFGPGTRLTVL.

The chain links TRBV20-1 to TRBJ2-7; D remains unclear. CDR1 DFQATT and CDR2 SNEGSKA come from the germline V gene (reference sequence). The CDR3 is made up of 12 amino acids. V lost 6 bases, J lost 2 bases, and 11 bases lay in between. Written as DNA, the CDR3 is TGCAGTGCCACCGGACCAACCTACGAGCAGTACGTC. Protein sequence: CSATGPTYEQYV.

The chain uses TRBV13 and TRBJ2-7; perhaps D is TRBD1 or TRBD2 (7 bases each). This CDR3 comprises 14 residues. The V end was cut by 8 bases, the J end by 7 bases, with 21 bases between. The germline gives CDR1 PRHDT, CDR2 FYEKMQ (reference sequence). The DNA for the CDR3 is TGTGCCAGCGGGGGGGACAGCCTTTTGAGTGAGCAGTACGTC. This encodes CASGGDSLLSEQYV.

CDR3 amino acids: CASSKGQSSYEQYF. The CDR3 DNA sequence: TGTGCCAGTAGCAAGGGACAGTCGTCCTACGAGCAGTACTTC. The V and J genes are TRBV19 and TRBJ2-7; 7 nucleotides match TRBD1. The CDR3 runs 14 residues. Germline values: CDR1 LNHDA, CDR2 SQIVND (reference sequence). J lost 1 base, V lost 6 bases, and 6 bases had no gene match.

This chain joins TRBV2 and TRBJ1-1; D perhaps matches TRBD1 (6 bases). The CDR3 is 15 residues long. Per germline, CDR1 SNHLY and CDR2 FYNNEI. Trimming removed 5 bases at V and 6 bases at J, with 19 bases between. CDR3 residues: CASSNDRNREAEAFF. Here the CDR3 DNA reads TGTGCCAGCAGTAACGACAGGAACCGGGAGGCTGAAGCTTTCTTT. Together with reference TRBV2 and TRBJ1-1, the CDR3 gives the full variable domain: EPEVTQTPSHQVTQMGQEVILRCVPISNHLYFYWYRQILGQKVEFLVSFYNNEISEKSEIFDDQFSVERPDGSNFTLKIRSTKLEDSAMYFCASSNDRNREAEAFFGQGTRLTVV.

The gene calls are TRBV15 and TRBJ2-4, with TRBD2 as a possible D gene (5 bases). Germline values: CDR1 LNHNV, CDR2 YYDKDF (reference sequence). The CDR3 loop spans 16 amino acids. Between the trimmed V and J ends, which lost 5 bases and 0 bases, there was a span of 14 bases. The CDR3 reads CATSGRENLAKNIQYF. CDR3 coding DNA: TGTGCCACCAGCGGCCGGGAAAATCTAGCCAAAAACATTCAGTACTTC. Looking up the rest from reference TRBV15 and TRBJ2-4 gives the full variable domain: DAMVIQNPRYQVTQFGKPVTLSCSQTLNHNVMYWYQQKSSQAPKLLFHYYDKDFNNEADTPDNFQSRRPNTSFCFLDIRSPGLGDTAMYLCATSGRENLAKNIQYFGAGTRLSVL.

The chain carries TRBV7-1 and TRBJ1-6; 7 nucleotides align to TRBD1. TRBV7-1 is designated an ORF whose function remains uncertain. This CDR3 is built from 16 residues. V gave up 3 bases and J gave up 7 bases; unmatched junction bases: 9. In DNA, the CDR3 is TGTGCCAGCAGCTCTGTCTCCGGGACAGAAAATTCACCCCTCCACTTT. Encoded protein: CASSSVSGTENSPLHF.

CDR3 loop: CASSHPGSNSPLHF. In nucleotides, the CDR3 is TGTGCCAGCAGCCACCCGGGCTCCAATTCACCCCTCCACTTT. The chain has TRBV14 and TRBJ1-6; no definite D call. The CDR3 consists of 14 residues. Trimming left V 3 bases short and J 7 bases short, with 10 bases between. From germline, CDR1 is SGHDN and CDR2 FVKESK. Combining the CDR3 with reference TRBV14 and TRBJ1-6 gives the whole variable domain EAGVTQFPSHSVIEKGQTVTLRCDPISGHDNLYWYRRVMGKEIKFLLHFVKESKQDESGMPNNRFLAERTGGTYSTLKVQPAELEDSGVYFCASSHPGSNSPLHFGNGTRLTVT.

The chain combines TRBV24-1 with TRBJ2-5; possible D gene TRBD2, 6 bases. Trimming took off 3 bases at V and 2 bases at J, with 15 bases between the two ends. The CDR3 is 16 residues long. Germline V gene sequence: CDR1 KGHDR, CDR2 SFDVKD. The CDR3 nucleotides are TGTGCCACCAGTGATGCGGGGTCGACAGATCAAGAGACCCAGTACTTC. This codes for CATSDAGSTDQETQYF.

The genes are TRBV10-3 and TRBJ1-5, with 12 bases identical to TRBD1. The CDR3 length is 16 residues. Germline CDR1 is ENHRY and CDR2 is SYGVKD. Trimming cost V 4 bases and J 2 bases; bases outside gene matches: 3. The CDR3, as DNA: TGTGCCATCAGTGGGGGACAGGGGGCCGGCAATCAGCCCCAGCATTTT. Amino acid sequence: CAISGGQGAGNQPQHF.

The chain recombines TRBV6-9 with TRBJ1-6; D not resolved. The V gene lost 4 bases and the J gene lost 7 bases, with 11 bases spanning the gap. CDR1 and CDR2 from the germline V gene are MNHGY and SVAAGI. The CDR3 runs to 14 residues. The CDR3 DNA reads TGTGCCAGCAGTTTTTCGCGGGTCAATTCACCCCTCCACTTT. It specifies CASSFSRVNSPLHF.

The chain uses TRBV18 and TRBJ1-1; D possibly corresponds to TRBD1 (5 bases). CDR1 is KGHSH and CDR2 is LQKENI in the germline V gene. Trimming took off 0 bases at V and 5 bases at J, with 16 bases between the two ends. The CDR3 contains 16 residues. CDR3 nucleotide sequence: TGTGCCAGCTCACCACCCAATTTGGGGGTAAATACTGAAGCTTTCTTT. Translation gives CASSPPNLGVNTEAFF.

This chain links TRBV19 with TRBJ2-1, with D hard to call. The germline V and J ends were trimmed by 4 bases and 9 bases, with 10 bases remaining between them. The germline V gene has CDR1 LNHDA and CDR2 SQIVND (reference sequence). The CDR3 runs to 12 residues. The CDR3 loop is CASSSRLGEQFF. CDR3 DNA sequence: TGTGCCAGTAGTAGTCGGCTCGGTGAGCAGTTCTTC.

The J gene is TRBJ1-2, the V gene TRBV5-6; 8 bases align to TRBD1. V lost 5 bases, J lost 2 bases, and 5 bases stayed unmatched. The CDR3 is made up of 14 amino acids. Germline V gives CDR1 SGHDT, CDR2 YYEEEE. Here the CDR3 DNA reads TGTGCCAGCAGGGACAGGGTGGACAACTATGGCTACACCTTC. It translates to CASRDRVDNYGYTF.

The sample holds a few counts of this clonotype. The CDR3 DNA is TGTGCCAGCAGCGTAGAGGGACTAGCGGGCTTTGAGCAGTTCTTC. It codes for CASSVEGLAGFEQFF. This chain uses TRBV9 with TRBJ2-1, with 12 bases lining up with TRBD2. The CDR3 contains 15 residues. Trimming removed 0 bases from V and 9 bases from J; junction bases left unmatched: 4. From germline, CDR1 is SGDLS and CDR2 YYNGEE.